This T cell receptor (beta chain) was sequenced in a study of blood T cells in healthy people across ages (dated by TCRdb to between 2015 and 2017). Study-level background: In model experiments, template switching captured roughly one uniquely barcoded TCR beta cDNA molecule for every two T cells. To avoid experimental bias, donors of different ages were randomly spread across the sequencing lanes. The study analyzed two additional independent replicas of 1 million unique cDNA reads from the same blood draw for two donors, one aged 18 to 29 and one aged 80 or older. The study measured age-related changes in TCR beta repertoire diversity using deep sequencing normalized with unique cDNA molecular identifiers. Four age groups were formed from the donors: young (average approximately 15 years), middle-aged (just under 40), aged (around 68) and long-lived (more than 75). The investigation overall reported the following: Because the CMV infection status of the donors was unknown, age-related changes in expanded clonotypes may potentially have been confounded. Estimates of total diversity based on one million sequenced T cells were considered lower bounds and underestimates. A strong correlation was found between observed TCR beta diversity and the percentage of naive T cells measured by flow cytometry. Compared with the aged group, more naive CD4+ T cells, fewer expanded clones and increased TCR diversity were shown by the long-lived group, suggesting age selection. Since profiling was done on bulk unsorted PBMCs, naive and antigen-experienced compartments could not be conclusively compared. As age increased, observed TCR beta diversity per million T cells dropped in a roughly linear way, and a significant reduction was already evident by age 40.

Systemically healthy Caucasian individuals from Russia, about 38 in total and aged about 6 to 90 years, were included as donors. Ten milliliters of peripheral blood were drawn from each donor into EDTA-treated Vacutainer tubes. Ficoll-Paque density-gradient centrifugation was used to isolate PBMCs, with at least 7 million obtained per sample. Total RNA was extracted from PBMCs with Trizol reagent, with at least 5 micrograms obtained per sample. The percentages of naive CD45RAhigh/CD27high T cells were determined by flow cytometry on a PBMC aliquot from every donor. The CDR3 holds 13 amino acids from the cysteine to the phenylalanine. Just CDR3 DNA is preserved here, 39 bases in frame from base 1. The junction shows trimming of 6 bases on V and 3 bases on J, and the gene matches do not reach 8 bases of it. The germline V gene sets CDR1 to SQVTM and CDR2 to ANQGSEA. The library was generated by 5' RACE. These reads were obtained on an Illumina HiSeq 2500. The second PCR ran for about 6 to 12 cycles and used a J-beta primer mix along with a sample-barcoded 5' primer. A template-switch 5' adaptor carrying 12 random nucleotides introduced a unique molecular identifier onto each TCR beta cDNA molecule. Each sample yielded at least 2.5 million CDR3-containing paired-end reads. All of the RNA was converted into first-strand cDNA using the Mint cDNA synthesis kit, with a TRBC-specific oligonucleotide serving as the primer. Following uracil-DNA glycosylase treatment, all cDNA underwent a first 18-cycle PCR with the universal primers M1SS and BC2_uni_R. The original pipeline was this. Normalization of each sample was performed by random selection of 1 million high-quality reads, each carrying a distinct molecular identifier. Instead of being binned into consensus sequences, reads that shared molecular identifiers were thrown out. MiTCR, with a Q25 quality threshold and the strictest error-elimination algorithm, was used for CDR3 identification, clonotype clustering and error correction. A nonparametric unseen species model using Euler transformation provided a lower-bound estimate of total TCR beta diversity. Through fastp at Q25 and MiXCR, TCRdb rebuilt clones from the public reads, retaining in-frame beta chains. One record per CDR3 amino acid sequence lists the most common genes and DNA. The V and J calls shown here were made by TCRdb, not taken from the authors' results. The sample records 1.5 million to 2 million distinct CDR3 sequences, 28% of which are singletons. The biggest ten clones account for 7% to 9% of the sample.

Many counts were recorded for this clonotype. Its antigen has not been determined. No base-level quality is on record; no much larger clone is a single base apart. Sequencing used blood. The rearranged chain carries TRBV29-1 and TRBJ2-7; TRBD1 matches 7 bases in the middle. This TCR came from a young woman in good health. The CDR3 reads CSVKKTGIYEQYF. The nucleotide sequence is given as TGCAGCGTAAAGAAGACAGGGATCTACGAGCAGTACTTC.